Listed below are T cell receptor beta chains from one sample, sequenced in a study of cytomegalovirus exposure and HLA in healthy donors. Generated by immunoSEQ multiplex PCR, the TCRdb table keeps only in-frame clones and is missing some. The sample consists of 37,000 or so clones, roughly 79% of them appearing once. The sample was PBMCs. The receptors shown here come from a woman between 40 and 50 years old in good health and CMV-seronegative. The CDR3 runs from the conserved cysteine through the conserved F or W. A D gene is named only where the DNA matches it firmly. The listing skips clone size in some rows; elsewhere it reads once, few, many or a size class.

CDR3: CASSPNTQGTQHF; DNA: TGTGCCAGCTCACCAAATACTCAGGGTACCCAGCATTTT; D: .; V: TRBV18; size: .; J: TRBJ1-5
CDR3: CASSLRRYSRGQSGNTIYF; DNA: TGTGCCAGCAGCTTACGCCGCTACTCCAGGGGGCAATCTGGAAACACCATATATTTT; D: TRBD1; V: TRBV7-2; size: .; J: TRBJ1-3
CDR3: CASSQDRGKGELFF; DNA: TGTGCCAGCAGCCAAGACAGGGGAAAGGGGGAGCTGTTTTTT; D: .; V: TRBV4-2; size: .; J: TRBJ2-2
CDR3: CASGSSYRVTLREQYF; DNA: TGTGCTAGTGGTTCAAGCTACAGGGTCACTCTCCGCGAGCAGTACTTC; D: .; V: TRBV12-5; size: .; J: TRBJ2-7
CDR3: CASSFGVAYGYTF; DNA: TGTGCCAGCAGCTTCGGGGTAGCCTATGGCTACACCTTC; D: .; V: TRBV5-8; size: .; J: TRBJ1-2
CDR3: CASSLDGGGVGETQYF; DNA: TGTGCCAGCAGCTTAGATGGCGGGGGGGTAGGAGAGACCCAGTACTTC; D: TRBD2; V: TRBV11-2; size: .; J: TRBJ2-5
CDR3: CASSSPGQGADEQFF; DNA: TGTGCCAGCAGTTCACCGGGACAGGGGGCCGATGAGCAGTTCTTC; D: TRBD1; V: TRBV28; size: .; J: TRBJ2-1
CDR3: CASSLLASYNEQFF; DNA: TGTGCCAGCAGCCTTCTAGCCTCCTACAATGAGCAGTTCTTC; D: .; V: TRBV5-4; size: .; J: TRBJ2-1
CDR3: CASSLGGDALSVGANVLTF; DNA: TGTGCCAGCAGCTTAGGCGGGGATGCCCTTTCTGTGGGGGCCAACGTCCTGACTTTC; D: .; V: TRBV11-3; size: few; J: TRBJ2-6
CDR3: CASSQPRERQETQYF; DNA: TGTGCCAGCAGTCAACCACGGGAGCGGCAAGAGACCCAGTACTTC; D: .; V: TRBV2; size: .; J: TRBJ2-5
CDR3: CASSTAGQINQPQHF; DNA: TGTGCCAGTAGTACCGCAGGGCAAATAAATCAGCCCCAGCATTTT; D: .; V: TRBV19; size: .; J: TRBJ1-5
CDR3: CASSLNRASSTDTQYF; DNA: TGCGCCAGCAGCCTAAACAGGGCCTCTAGCACAGATACGCAGTATTTT; D: .; V: TRBV4-3; size: .; J: TRBJ2-3
CDR3: CAISESWQGYGYTF; DNA: TGTGCCATCAGTGAGTCGTGGCAGGGGTATGGCTACACCTTC; D: .; V: TRBV10-3; size: .; J: TRBJ1-2
CDR3: CASSPGTGYTDTQYF; DNA: TGTGCCAGCAGCCCCGGGACAGGCTACACAGATACGCAGTATTTT; D: TRBD1; V: TRBV5-6; size: once; J: TRBJ2-3
CDR3: CATLYNEQFF; DNA: TGCGCCACCCTATACAATGAGCAGTTCTTC; D: .; V: TRBV10-2; size: .; J: TRBJ2-1
CDR3: CASLLDRQTEAFF; DNA: TGTGCCAGCCTCCTAGACCGACAGACTGAAGCTTTCTTT; D: .; V: TRBV2; size: .; J: TRBJ1-1
CDR3: CASSTGSQPQHF; DNA: TGTGCCAGCAGTACAGGGTCTCAGCCCCAGCATTTT; D: .; V: TRBV25-1; size: .; J: TRBJ1-5
CDR3: CASRWGGNPDTQYF; DNA: TGTGCCAGCAGGTGGGGGGGGAACCCAGATACGCAGTATTTT; D: TRBD2; V: TRBV5-4; size: .; J: TRBJ2-3
CDR3: CASSSQTGGSEGYTF; DNA: TGTGCCAGCAGCTCTCAGACAGGGGGCAGTGAAGGCTACACCTTC; D: TRBD1; V: TRBV11-2; size: .; J: TRBJ1-2
CDR3: CASLGSTYEQYF; DNA: TGTGCCAGCTTGGGCTCCACCTACGAGCAGTACTTC; D: .; V: TRBV6-5; size: .; J: TRBJ2-7
CDR3: CASSLDRVYGYTF; DNA: TGCGCCAGCAGCCTAGACAGGGTCTATGGCTACACCTTC; D: TRBD1; V: TRBV5-1; size: .; J: TRBJ1-2
CDR3: CASSWEGTSGAETQYF; DNA: TGTGCCAGCAGCTGGGAAGGGACTAGCGGGGCAGAGACCCAGTACTTC; D: TRBD2; V: TRBV5-4; size: few; J: TRBJ2-5
CDR3: CASSLSGAGQDTQYF; DNA: TGTGCCAGCAGCTTAAGCGGGGCGGGCCAAGATACCCAGTACTTC; D: .; V: TRBV7-3; size: few; J: TRBJ2-5
CDR3: CASSPAGSYEQYF; DNA: TGTGCCAGCTCACCCGCGGGGTCCTACGAGCAGTACTTC; D: .; V: TRBV18; size: .; J: TRBJ2-7
CDR3: CASTERLGGGELFF; DNA: TGTGCCAGCACCGAAAGGTTAGGCGGCGGGGAGCTGTTTTTT; D: .; V: TRBV2; size: once; J: TRBJ2-2
CDR3: CASSTAGMNTEAFF; DNA: TGTGCCAGCAGCACCGCGGGCATGAACACTGAAGCTTTCTTT; D: .; V: TRBV7-9; size: .; J: TRBJ1-1
CDR3: CASSFQLVGTGELFF; DNA: TGTGCCAGCAGCTTTCAACTAGTCGGGACCGGGGAGCTGTTTTTT; D: .; V: TRBV7-2; size: .; J: TRBJ2-2
CDR3: CATSRDGRGGAFF; DNA: TGTGCCACCAGCAGAGATGGGAGGGGGGGAGCTTTCTTT; D: .; V: TRBV15; size: .; J: TRBJ1-1
CDR3: CASSLGLAGGTHNEQFF; DNA: TGTGCCAGCAGCTTGGGGCTAGCGGGGGGAACTCACAATGAGCAGTTCTTC; D: TRBD2; V: TRBV5-6; size: .; J: TRBJ2-1
CDR3: CASSPGGGRQEGYTF; DNA: TGTGCCAGCAGCCCCGGAGGGGGCCGGCAGGAAGGCTACACCTTC; D: TRBD1; V: TRBV7-9; size: .; J: TRBJ1-2
CDR3: CASSYGVGGNYEQYF; DNA: TGTGCCAGCAGTTACGGGGTTGGGGGGAACTACGAGCAGTACTTC; D: .; V: TRBV6-5; size: .; J: TRBJ2-7
CDR3: CASSLTGGASTGELFF; DNA: TGTGCCAGCAGCTTAACCGGGGGGGCCTCCACCGGGGAGCTGTTTTTT; D: TRBD2; V: TRBV7-3; size: few; J: TRBJ2-2
CDR3: CASSLRDRQETQYF; DNA: TGTGCCAGCAGCTTGCGGGACAGACAAGAGACCCAGTACTTC; D: .; V: TRBV7-8; size: .; J: TRBJ2-5
CDR3: CASSPGDRFSPNTEAFF; DNA: TGTGCCAGTAGTCCCGGGGACAGGTTTTCCCCGAACACTGAAGCTTTCTTT; D: TRBD1; V: TRBV19; size: .; J: TRBJ1-1
CDR3: CASRASANTRGTEAFF; DNA: TGCGCCAGCAGGGCCAGTGCGAATACCAGGGGCACTGAAGCTTTCTTT; D: .; V: TRBV5-1; size: once; J: TRBJ1-1
CDR3: CASTDKSYGYTF; DNA: TGTGCCAGCACCGACAAATCCTATGGCTACACCTTC; D: .; V: TRBV28; size: .; J: TRBJ1-2
CDR3: CASSFGGGELFF; DNA: TGTGCCAGCAGCTTCGGAGGCGGGGAGCTGTTTTTT; D: .; V: TRBV5-6; size: medium-sized; J: TRBJ2-2
CDR3: CASSDRQGFGYTF; DNA: TGTGCCAGCAGCGACAGACAGGGATTTGGCTACACCTTC; D: TRBD1; V: TRBV9; size: .; J: TRBJ1-2
CDR3: CASSPYRGGSNEKLFF; DNA: TGTGCCAGCAGCCCTTACAGGGGGGGATCTAATGAAAAACTGTTTTTT; D: TRBD1; V: TRBV5-8; size: .; J: TRBJ1-4
CDR3: CASSVDRGYNEQFF; DNA: TGTGCCAGCAGTGTGGACAGGGGCTACAATGAGCAGTTCTTC; D: TRBD1; V: TRBV6-1; size: .; J: TRBJ2-1
CDR3: CASSSLASGNTIYF; DNA: TGTGCCAGCAGTTCACTAGCCTCTGGAAACACCATATATTTT; D: .; V: TRBV27; size: .; J: TRBJ1-3
CDR3: CASSDPPPTGTSQETQYF; DNA: TGTGCCAGCAGTGATCCCCCCCCGACAGGAACTTCCCAAGAGACCCAGTACTTC; D: .; V: TRBV25-1; size: .; J: TRBJ2-5
CDR3: CASSLGAGGGTYEQYF; DNA: TGTGCCAGCAGCTTAGGGGCTGGCGGGGGAACCTACGAGCAGTACTTC; D: TRBD2; V: TRBV7-2; size: once; J: TRBJ2-7
CDR3: CASSGTSGNTGELFF; DNA: TGTGCCAGCAGTGGGACTAGTGGGAACACCGGGGAGCTGTTTTTT; D: TRBD2; V: TRBV25-1; size: .; J: TRBJ2-2
CDR3: CASSEPPFSGGAYEQFF; DNA: TGTGCCAGCAGTGAACCGCCTTTTAGCGGGGGGGCATATGAGCAGTTCTTC; D: TRBD2; V: TRBV6-1; size: .; J: TRBJ2-1
CDR3: CASSRDKGTGELFF; DNA: TGTGCCAGCAGCCGGGACAAAGGCACCGGGGAGCTGTTTTTT; D: .; V: TRBV5-4; size: .; J: TRBJ2-2
CDR3: CASRSYNEQFF; DNA: TGTGCCAGCAGGTCTTACAATGAGCAGTTCTTC; D: .; V: TRBV5-4; size: .; J: TRBJ2-1